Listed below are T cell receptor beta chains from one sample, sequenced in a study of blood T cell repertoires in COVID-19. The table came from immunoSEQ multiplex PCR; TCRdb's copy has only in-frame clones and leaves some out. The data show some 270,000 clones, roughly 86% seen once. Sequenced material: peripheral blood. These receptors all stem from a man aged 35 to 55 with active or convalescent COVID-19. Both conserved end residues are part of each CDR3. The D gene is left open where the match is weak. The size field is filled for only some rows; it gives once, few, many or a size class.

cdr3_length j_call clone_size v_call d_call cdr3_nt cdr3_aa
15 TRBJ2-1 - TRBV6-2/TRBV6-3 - TGTGCCAGCAGTGCCTTGGGGGGTCGATACAATGAGCAGTTCTTC CASSALGGRYNEQFF
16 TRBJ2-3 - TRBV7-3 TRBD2 TGTGCCAGCAGCCGTCTAGCGGGAGTTGAAACAGATACGCAGTATTTT CASSRLAGVETDTQYF
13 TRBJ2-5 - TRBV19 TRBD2 TGTGCCAGTAGTCCTATTGAGGGACTACCCCAGTACTTC CASSPIEGLPQYF
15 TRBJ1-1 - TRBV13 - TGTGCCAGCAGCCAGCTTTCAGGGTTTTCCACTGAAGCTTTCTTT CASSQLSGFSTEAFF
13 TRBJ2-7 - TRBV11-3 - TGTGCCAGCAGCCGCGGGGCTTCCTACGAGCAGTACTTC CASSRGASYEQYF
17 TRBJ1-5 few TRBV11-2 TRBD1 TGTGCCAGCAGCCTAAGCGTAGGACAGGGGGGTCGTCAGCCCCAGCATTTT CASSLSVGQGGRQPQHF
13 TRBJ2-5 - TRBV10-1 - TGCGCCAGCAGTGAGTCGGGCCCAGAGACCCAGTACTTC CASSESGPETQYF
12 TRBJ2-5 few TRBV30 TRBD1 TGTGCCTGGAGTAGGGAGATGACAGGGTCCTACTTC CAWSREMTGSYF
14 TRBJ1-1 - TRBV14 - TGTGCCAGCAGCCAAGATAGTTGGAGCACTGAAGCTTTCTTT CASSQDSWSTEAFF
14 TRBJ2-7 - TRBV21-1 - TGTGCCAGCCCCCGGGACAGCCCTTCCTACGAGCAGTACTTC CASPRDSPSYEQYF
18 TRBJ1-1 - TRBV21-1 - TGTGCCAGCAGCCCGATTGGCAGACAGACCAACATGAACACTGAAGCTTTCTTT CASSPIGRQTNMNTEAFF
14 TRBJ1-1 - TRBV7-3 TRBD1 TGTGCCAGCAGCCCGAGGACAGGCCCCTCCAGGGCTTTCTTT CASSPRTGPSRAFF
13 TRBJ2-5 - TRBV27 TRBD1 TGTGCCAGCAGTTTTAACAGGGGAGAGACCCAGTACTTC CASSFNRGETQYF
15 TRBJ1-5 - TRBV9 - TGTGCCAGCAGCGTAGGGGGCGCGGGCAATCAGCCCCAGCATTTT CASSVGGAGNQPQHF